Below, 18 T cell receptor beta chains from the same sample are listed, as sequenced in a study of blood T cell repertoires in COVID-19. TCRdb's table, derived via immunoSEQ multiplex PCR, lists solely in-frame clones and lacks some. The sample includes 200,000 to 250,000 clones, around 83% of them seen just once. The sequenced material came from peripheral blood. These TCRs come from a man aged 35-49 years with acute or convalescent COVID-19.

This rearrangement joins TRBV9 to TRBJ2-7, with 7 bases identical to TRBD1. Germline assignment: CDR1 SGDLS and CDR2 YYNGEE. Losses at the gene ends were 4 bases for V and 3 bases for J; bases not matched to a gene: 7. The CDR3 runs to 14 residues. The CDR3 DNA follows: TGTGCCAGCAGCCCAGGGGACAGCAACTACGAGCAGTACTTC. This gives the protein CASSPGDSNYEQYF.

The chain combines TRBV5-1 with TRBJ2-2; unclear D gene. Germline V gene lookup returns CDR1 SGHRS and CDR2 YFSETQ. Trimming cost V 3 bases and J 2 bases, with 11 bases left between them. This CDR3 has 15 amino acids. CDR3 in amino acids: CASSSQTGNTGELFF. The DNA of the CDR3 is TGCGCCAGCAGCTCCCAGACTGGTAACACCGGGGAGCTGTTTTTT.

The rearrangement links TRBV9 to TRBJ1-1, with TRBD1 matching over 7 bases. Germline V CDR1 and CDR2: SGDLS, YYNGEE. This CDR3 comprises 19 residues. The V and J ends lost 3 bases and 4 bases, in that order; junction bases with no gene match: 21. The DNA of the CDR3 is TGTGCCAGCAGCGCCAGAAACGGGACAGAAGGATTAAAACGCACTGAAGCTTTCTTT. Its translation is CASSARNGTEGLKRTEAFF. The complete variable domain, with remaining parts taken from reference TRBV9 and TRBJ1-1, reads DSGVTQTPKHLITATGQRVTLRCSPRSGDLSVYWYQQSLDQGLQFLIQYYNGEERAKGNILERFSAQQFPDLHSELNLSSLELGDSALYFCASSARNGTEGLKRTEAFFGQGTRLTVV.

The chain's CDR3 is CASGIRHNSPLHF. Here the CDR3 DNA reads TGTGCCAGCGGAATCAGGCATAATTCACCCCTCCACTTT. The chain couples TRBV6-4 to TRBJ1-6; D is uncertain. The V end lost 8 bases, the J end lost 5 bases, and 10 bases lay between the germline ends. The CDR3 covers 13 residues. Germline V gene sequence: CDR1 MRHNA, CDR2 SNTAGT.

J is TRBJ1-1 and V is TRBV7-7; D uncertain. Trimming took off 2 bases at V and 5 bases at J, with 9 bases between the two ends. This CDR3 has 13 amino acids. Germline assignment: CDR1 SSHAT and CDR2 FNYEAQ (reference sequence). Here the CDR3 reads CASSLRGGTEAFF. The CDR3 nucleotides read TGTGCCAGCAGCTTACGAGGAGGGACTGAAGCTTTCTTT.

J is TRBJ1-2 and V is TRBV24-1; TRBD1 matches at 9 bases. Germline V gives CDR1 KGHDR, CDR2 SFDVKD. This CDR3 is 15 amino acids long. The V and J ends lost 5 bases and 3 bases, in that order; junction bases with no gene match: 6. The CDR3 DNA reads TGTGCCACCAGTGCCCCCGACAGGGGGGACTATGGCTACACCTTC. This codes for CATSAPDRGDYGYTF.

The chain links TRBV3-1 (or the pseudogene TRBV3-2) to TRBJ1-2, with 7 positions matching TRBD1. Losses at the gene ends were 4 bases for V and 3 bases for J; bases not matched to a gene: 8. CDR3 length equals 15 residues. CDR1 is LGHDT, CDR2 YNNKEL, per germline (reference sequence). The CDR3 DNA reads as TGTGCCAGCAGCCGGACTGAGGGGGCTGACTATGGCTACACCTTC. The encoded protein is CASSRTEGADYGYTF.

The gene calls are TRBV10-3 and TRBJ2-6, with D unresolved. V was trimmed by 8 bases and J by 0 bases, leaving 17 bases between them. Germline-derived CDR1 and CDR2 are ENHRY and SYGVKD. This CDR3 is 17 amino acids long. CDR3 DNA: TGTGCCATCCTTTCCCCAGGTTTGAACTCTGGGGCCAACGTCCTGACTTTC. It encodes CAILSPGLNSGANVLTF.

The chain is built from TRBV5-1 and TRBJ1-4; D is unclear. CDR1 and CDR2 from the germline V gene are SGHRS and YFSETQ. This CDR3 contains 13 residues. The V end lost 5 bases, the J end lost 7 bases, and 12 bases lay between the germline ends. The DNA of the CDR3 is TGCGCCAGCAGGAATAGCGGCTCTGAAAAACTGTTTTTT. As protein: CASRNSGSEKLFF.

The J gene is TRBJ2-7, the V gene TRBV5-1; D ambiguous. Germline-derived CDR1 and CDR2 are SGHRS and YFSETQ. The CDR3 sequence is 14 residues long. Trimming removed 1 base from V and 2 bases from J, with 10 bases in between. The CDR3 loop is CASSLFRNTYEQYF. The CDR3 DNA is TGCGCCAGCAGCTTGTTCCGAAACACCTACGAGCAGTACTTC.

This sequence joins TRBV10-3 and TRBJ1-1; 8 nucleotides line up with TRBD1. With 11 bases clipped from V and 3 bases from J, the junction kept 8 bases outside the gene matches. This CDR3 region has 13 residues. CDR1 is ENHRY and CDR2 is SYGVKD in the germline V gene. This chain's CDR3 is CASRWGQDTEAFF. The CDR3 DNA is TGTGCCTCCCGTTGGGGACAGGACACTGAAGCTTTCTTT.

The CDR3 DNA reads as TGCGCCAGCAATGAAGGCGGGGGAGATACGCAGTATTTT. Amino acids: CASNEGGGDTQYF. The V and J genes are TRBV5-1 and TRBJ2-3; 7 positions agree with TRBD2. The germline V gene has CDR1 SGHRS and CDR2 YFSETQ. The CDR3 contains 13 residues. Germline trimming cut 6 bases from V and 5 bases from J; bases unmatched to any gene: 6.

This clone has a handful of counts. V usage is TRBV7-2 and J usage is TRBJ2-4, with D possibly TRBD1 on 6 matching bases. V lost 1 base and J 9 bases, leaving 19 bases between the germline ends. Per germline, CDR1 SGHTA and CDR2 FQGNSA. There are 16 residues in the CDR3. The CDR3 DNA reads as TGTGCCAGCAGCTTAGGGGGGCCGGGACCACAAGGCATTCAGTACTTC. Translating it yields CASSLGGPGPQGIQYF. Full variable domain (missing parts from reference TRBV7-2 and TRBJ2-4): GAGVSQSPSNKVTEKGKDVELRCDPISGHTALYWYRQSLGQGLEFLIYFQGNSAPDKSGLPSDRFSAERTGGSVSTLTIQRTQQEDSAVYLCASSLGGPGPQGIQYFGAGTRLSVL.

V is TRBV20-1 and J is TRBJ1-1; D is unresolved. V was cut by 5 bases and J by 1 base, with 5 bases left in between. Germline values: CDR1 DFQATT, CDR2 SNEGSKA (reference sequence). The CDR3 runs to 11 residues. CDR3 sequence reads: CSAPWNTEAFF. In nucleotides, the CDR3 is TGCAGTGCTCCGTGGAACACTGAAGCTTTCTTT.

The rearrangement uses TRBV15 and TRBJ1-5; TRBD1 might be the D (5 bases). Looked up from germline, CDR1 is LNHNV and CDR2 is YYDKDF (reference sequence). V lost 4 bases to trimming and J lost 5 bases, with 15 bases between them. There are 15 residues in the CDR3. The CDR3 coding sequence is TGTGCCACCAGCAACAACAGGTTCTCTTATCAGCCCCAGCATTTT. Protein sequence: CATSNNRFSYQPQHF.

This clone was seen only once. The chain links TRBV28 to TRBJ2-3, with 7 positions matching TRBD2. Germline V gene lookup returns CDR1 MDHEN and CDR2 SYDVKM. CDR3 length equals 16 residues. V gave up 2 bases and J gave up 2 bases; unmatched junction bases: 7. Written as DNA, the CDR3 is TGTGCCAGCAGTTTAGGGCCTAGCGGCCTCACAGATACGCAGTATTTT. It yields the protein CASSLGPSGLTDTQYF.

This clone was counted a single time. The chain joins TRBV6-2 or TRBV6-3 to TRBJ2-7, with 8 bases aligning to TRBD2. The CDR3 is 15 residues long. J lost 3 bases, V lost 4 bases, and 8 bases had no gene match. Germline lookup yields CDR1 MNHEY and CDR2 SVGEGT. The CDR3 region has the DNA TGTGCCAGCAGTTTACGGGGGGGGGTGAGCTACGAGCAGTACTTC. It specifies CASSLRGGVSYEQYF.

This chain uses TRBV10-1 with TRBJ1-5, with unresolved D. The CDR3 loop spans 16 amino acids. V dropped 8 bases and J dropped 0 bases, with 17 bases sitting between them. Germline lookup yields CDR1 WNHNN and CDR2 SYGVQD (reference sequence). As DNA, the CDR3 is TGCGCCAGCTTACCTCCATACCGGGATAGCAATCAGCCCCAGCATTTT. Translation gives CASLPPYRDSNQPQHF.